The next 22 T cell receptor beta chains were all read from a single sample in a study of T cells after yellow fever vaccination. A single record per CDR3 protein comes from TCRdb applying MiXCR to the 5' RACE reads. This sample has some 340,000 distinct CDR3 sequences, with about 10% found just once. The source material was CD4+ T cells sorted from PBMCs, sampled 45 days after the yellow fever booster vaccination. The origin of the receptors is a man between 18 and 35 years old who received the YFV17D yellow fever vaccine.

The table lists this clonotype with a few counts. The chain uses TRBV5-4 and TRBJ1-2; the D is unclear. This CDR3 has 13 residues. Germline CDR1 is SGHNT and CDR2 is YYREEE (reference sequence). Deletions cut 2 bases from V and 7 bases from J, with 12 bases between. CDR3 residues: CASSLLAGGGYTF. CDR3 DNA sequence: TGTGCCAGCAGCTTACTCGCAGGCGGTGGCTACACCTTC.

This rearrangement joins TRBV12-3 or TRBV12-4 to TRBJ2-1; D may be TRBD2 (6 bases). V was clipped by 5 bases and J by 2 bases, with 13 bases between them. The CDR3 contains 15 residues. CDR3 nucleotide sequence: TGTGCCAGCAGTCGGAGGGGTTTCCCCTACAATGAGCAGTTCTTC. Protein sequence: CASSRRGFPYNEQFF.

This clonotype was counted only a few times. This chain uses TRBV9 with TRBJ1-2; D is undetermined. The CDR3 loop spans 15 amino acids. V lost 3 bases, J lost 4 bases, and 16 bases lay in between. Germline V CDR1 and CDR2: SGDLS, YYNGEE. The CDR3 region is CASSETPDPSYGYTF. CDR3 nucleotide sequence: TGTGCCAGCAGCGAAACCCCGGACCCTTCCTATGGCTACACCTTC.

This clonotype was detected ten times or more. CDR3 coding DNA: TGCGCCAGCAGCCCCGGGACAGGGGGAGATGAGCAGTTCTTC. The encoded protein is CASSPGTGGDEQFF. The chain joins TRBV5-1 to TRBJ2-1; 11 nucleotides line up with TRBD1. Germline-derived CDR1 and CDR2 are SGHRS and YFSETQ. This CDR3 contains 14 residues. J was trimmed by 8 bases and V by 4 bases; bases with no gene match: 5.

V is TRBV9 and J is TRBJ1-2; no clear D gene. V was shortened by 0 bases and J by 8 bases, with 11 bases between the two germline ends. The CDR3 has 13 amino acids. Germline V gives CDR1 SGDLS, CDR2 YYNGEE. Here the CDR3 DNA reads TGTGCCAGCAGCGTAGACGTTCAGGAGGGCTACACCTTC. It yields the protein CASSVDVQEGYTF.

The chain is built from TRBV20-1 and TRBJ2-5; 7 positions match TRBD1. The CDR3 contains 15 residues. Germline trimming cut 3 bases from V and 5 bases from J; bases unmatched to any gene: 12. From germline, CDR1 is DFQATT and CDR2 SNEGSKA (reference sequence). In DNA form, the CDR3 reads TGCAGTGCTAGTTATACACAGGGGCGGAGGGAGACCCAGTACTTC. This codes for CSASYTQGRRETQYF.

CDR3 sequence reads: CASSSPGQGPGNEQFF. The CDR3, as DNA: TGTGCCAGCAGTTCGCCGGGACAGGGGCCCGGGAATGAGCAGTTCTTC. The rearrangement links TRBV28 to TRBJ2-1; 10 positions agree with TRBD1. The CDR3 runs 16 residues. V lost 4 bases, J lost 7 bases, and 10 bases stayed unmatched. Germline-derived CDR1 and CDR2 are MDHEN and SYDVKM.

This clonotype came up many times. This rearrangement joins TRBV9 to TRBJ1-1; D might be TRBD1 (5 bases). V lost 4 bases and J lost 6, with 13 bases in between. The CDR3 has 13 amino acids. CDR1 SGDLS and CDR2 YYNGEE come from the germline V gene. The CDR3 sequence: CASSSRGGSEAFF. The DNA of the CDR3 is TGTGCCAGCAGCTCCCGGGGGGGGTCTGAAGCTTTCTTT.

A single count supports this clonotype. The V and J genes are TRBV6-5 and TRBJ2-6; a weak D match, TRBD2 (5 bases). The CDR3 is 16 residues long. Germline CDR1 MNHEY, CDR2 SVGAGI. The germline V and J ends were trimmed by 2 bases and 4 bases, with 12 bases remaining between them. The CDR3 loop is CASSYGRGSGANVLTF. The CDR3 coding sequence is TGTGCCAGCAGTTACGGACGGGGATCCGGGGCCAACGTCCTGACTTTC.

CDR3 sequence reads: CSVGRGYEQYF. Written as DNA, the CDR3 is TGCAGCGTCGGCAGAGGGTACGAGCAGTACTTC. V and J are TRBV29-1 and TRBJ2-7; D perhaps matches TRBD2 (5 bases). Trimming removed 6 bases from V and 4 bases from J, with 10 bases in between. The length of the CDR3 is 11 residues. Germline CDR1 SQVTM, CDR2 ANQGSEA.

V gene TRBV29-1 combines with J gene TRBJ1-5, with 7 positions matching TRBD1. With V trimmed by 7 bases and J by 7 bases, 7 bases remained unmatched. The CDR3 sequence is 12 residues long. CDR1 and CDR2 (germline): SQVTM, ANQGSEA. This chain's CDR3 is CSAGGEGQPQHF. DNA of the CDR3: TGCAGCGCAGGGGGAGAAGGACAGCCCCAGCATTTT. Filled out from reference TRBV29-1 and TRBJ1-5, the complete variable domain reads SAVISQKPSRDICQRGTSLTIQCQVDSQVTMMFWYRQQPGQSLTLIATANQGSEATYESGFVIDKFPISRPNLTFSTLTVSNMSPEDSSIYLCSAGGEGQPQHFGDGTRLSIL.

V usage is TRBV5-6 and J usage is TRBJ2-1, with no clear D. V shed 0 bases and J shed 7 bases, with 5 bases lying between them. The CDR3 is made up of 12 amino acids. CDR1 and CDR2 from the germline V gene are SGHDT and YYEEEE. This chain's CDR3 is CASSLDENEQFF. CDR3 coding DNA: TGTGCCAGCAGCTTGGATGAAAATGAGCAGTTCTTC.

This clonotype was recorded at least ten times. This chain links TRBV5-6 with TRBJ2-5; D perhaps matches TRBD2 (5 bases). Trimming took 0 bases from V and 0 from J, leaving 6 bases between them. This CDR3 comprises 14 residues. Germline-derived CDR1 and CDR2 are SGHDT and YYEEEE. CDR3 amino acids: CASSLASHQETQYF. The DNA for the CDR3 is TGTGCCAGCAGCTTGGCTAGCCACCAAGAGACCCAGTACTTC.

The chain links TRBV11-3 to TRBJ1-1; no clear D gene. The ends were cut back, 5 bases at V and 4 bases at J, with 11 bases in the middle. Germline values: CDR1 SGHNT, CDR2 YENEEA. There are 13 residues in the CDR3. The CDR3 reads CASSGRLSTEAFF. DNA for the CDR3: TGTGCCAGCAGCGGGAGACTGAGCACTGAAGCTTTCTTT.

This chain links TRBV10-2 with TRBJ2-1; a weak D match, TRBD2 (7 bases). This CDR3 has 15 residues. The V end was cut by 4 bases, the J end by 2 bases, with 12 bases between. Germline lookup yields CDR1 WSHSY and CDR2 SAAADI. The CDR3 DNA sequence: TGCGCCAGCAGTGTGGGGGGGCGACCCTACAATGAGCAGTTCTTC. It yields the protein CASSVGGRPYNEQFF.

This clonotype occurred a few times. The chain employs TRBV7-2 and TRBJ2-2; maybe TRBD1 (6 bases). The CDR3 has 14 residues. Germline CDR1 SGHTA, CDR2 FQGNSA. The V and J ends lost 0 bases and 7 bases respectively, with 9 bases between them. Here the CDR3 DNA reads TGTGCCAGCAGCTTAGCCACAGGGAACGGGGAGCTGTTTTTT. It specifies CASSLATGNGELFF.

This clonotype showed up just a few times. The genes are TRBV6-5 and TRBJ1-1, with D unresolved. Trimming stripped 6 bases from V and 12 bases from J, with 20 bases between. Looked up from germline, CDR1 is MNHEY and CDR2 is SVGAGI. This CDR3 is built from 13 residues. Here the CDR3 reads CASRPPERGRPFF. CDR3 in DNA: TGTGCCAGCAGACCCCCGGAGCGGGGTCGTCCTTTCTTT.

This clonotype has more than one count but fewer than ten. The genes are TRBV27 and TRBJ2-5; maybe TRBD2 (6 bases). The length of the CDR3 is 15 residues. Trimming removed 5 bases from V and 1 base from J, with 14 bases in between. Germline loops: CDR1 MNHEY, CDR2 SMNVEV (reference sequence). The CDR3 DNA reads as TGTGCCAGCAGTCTAGCTCGGGGGAGCCAAGAGACCCAGTACTTC. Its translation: CASSLARGSQETQYF.

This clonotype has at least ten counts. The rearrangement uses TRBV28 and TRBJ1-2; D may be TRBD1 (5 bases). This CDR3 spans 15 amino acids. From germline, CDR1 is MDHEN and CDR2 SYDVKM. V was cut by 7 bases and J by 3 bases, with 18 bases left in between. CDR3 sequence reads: CASIPGGSPHYGYTF. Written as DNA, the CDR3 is TGTGCCAGCATCCCCGGGGGGAGCCCACACTATGGCTACACCTTC.

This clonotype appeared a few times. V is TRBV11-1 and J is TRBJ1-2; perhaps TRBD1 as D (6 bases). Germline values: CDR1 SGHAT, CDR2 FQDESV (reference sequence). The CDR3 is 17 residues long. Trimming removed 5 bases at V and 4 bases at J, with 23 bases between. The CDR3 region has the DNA TGTGCCAGCAGCCCGTCACGAGGGGGGTACAGGAGCTATGGCTACACCTTC. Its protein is CASSPSRGGYRSYGYTF.

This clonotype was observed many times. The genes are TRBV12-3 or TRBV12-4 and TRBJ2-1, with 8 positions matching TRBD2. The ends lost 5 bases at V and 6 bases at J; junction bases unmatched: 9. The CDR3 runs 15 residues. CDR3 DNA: TGTGCCAGCAGTCCCCGGGGGGGGCGCGGCAATGAGCAGTTCTTC. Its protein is CASSPRGGRGNEQFF.

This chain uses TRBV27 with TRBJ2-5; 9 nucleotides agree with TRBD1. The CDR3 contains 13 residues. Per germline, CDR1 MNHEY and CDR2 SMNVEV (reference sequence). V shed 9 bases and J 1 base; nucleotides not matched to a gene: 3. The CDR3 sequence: CARLTGGQETQYF. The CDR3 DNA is TGTGCCAGGCTGACAGGGGGCCAAGAGACCCAGTACTTC.